This TCR beta chain was documented in a study of shared clonotypes between healthy human individuals. The CDR3 covers 16 residues. Clones were read by immunoSEQ multiplex PCR, and TCRdb kept only the in-frame ones, dropping some. The data hold some 1 million clones, with around 76% observed a single time. Material for sequencing was memory CD4+ T cells sorted from blood. Described subset: CD45RA-negative fraction. The sequence derives from a man aged 18 to 30 in good health. V gene TRBV21-1 combines with J gene TRBJ1-5; the D call TRBD1 from the table was never checked on the DNA. TRBV21-1 is deemed a pseudogene. The CDR3 DNA reads as TGTGCCAGCCATGACAGGGGGATGTATAGCAATCAGCCCCAGCATTTT. Translating it yields CASHDRGMYSNQPQHF.